Shown below are 20 T cell receptor beta chains from a single sample sequenced in a study of CD8 T cell repertoires and HIV-1 epitope variants. The repertoire was sequenced with immunoSEQ multiplex PCR; TCRdb's copy has only in-frame clones and lacks some. The repertoire holds several thousand clones, under 70% seen once, with 44% in the top ten. These receptors' targets are unknown. Sequencing was done on a sample of cultured CD8+ T cells derived from PBMCs. The receptor source for this set is a male donor with HIV.

This clone was counted only a few times. J is TRBJ1-3 and V is TRBV11-2; TRBD1 is a possible D gene (5 bases). Germline loops: CDR1 SGHAT, CDR2 FQNNGV. V dropped 3 bases and J dropped 0 bases, with 15 bases sitting between them. The CDR3 extends over 17 amino acids. The chain's CDR3 is CASSFPSQGNSGNTIYF. The CDR3 DNA is TGTGCCAGCAGCTTCCCCTCGCAGGGTAACTCTGGAAACACCATATATTTT.

The V and J genes are TRBV28 and TRBJ2-7; 9 bases match TRBD1. Germline values: CDR1 MDHEN, CDR2 SYDVKM. This CDR3 is 14 amino acids long. The junction had 8 bases not matched to a gene; V was cut back by 6 bases and J by 5 bases. The CDR3 coding sequence is TGTGCCAGCAGGCCTGGACAGGGGTCCCACGAGCAGTACTTC. As protein: CASRPGQGSHEQYF.

The genes are TRBV27 and TRBJ2-3, with 14 bases identical to TRBD2. Germline loops: CDR1 MNHEY, CDR2 SMNVEV (reference sequence). This CDR3 region has 18 residues. J lost 0 bases, V lost 6 bases, and 8 bases had no gene match. CDR3 DNA sequence: TGTGCCAGCAGACCCACGACTAGCGGGAGGGCTAGCACAGATACGCAGTATTTT. This codes for CASRPTTSGRASTDTQYF.

The chain is built from TRBV7-9 and TRBJ2-1; D may correspond to TRBD1 or TRBD2 (5 bases each). This CDR3 spans 12 amino acids. Trimming cost V 3 bases and J 7 bases, with 7 bases left between them. Germline CDR1 SEHNR, CDR2 FQNEAQ (reference sequence). As DNA, the CDR3 is TGTGCCAGCAGCTTTGAGGGGAATGAGCAGTTCTTC. Translation: CASSFEGNEQFF.

This clone was detected only a few times. The chain links TRBV27 to TRBJ1-6; D uncertain. The CDR3 has 15 residues. CDR1 and CDR2 from the germline V gene are MNHEY and SMNVEV (reference sequence). Trimming removed 3 bases at V and 7 bases at J, with 13 bases between. The CDR3 nucleotides read TGTGCCAGCAGTTTCAGCCAGGATTTGAATTCACCCCTCCACTTT. This encodes CASSFSQDLNSPLHF.

This clone has only one observation. The chain recombines TRBV13 with TRBJ1-1; 9 bases align to TRBD1. J gave up 1 base and V 5 bases, and 8 bases lay outside the gene matches. Germline V CDR1 and CDR2: PRHDT, FYEKMQ (reference sequence). This CDR3 is 16 amino acids long. The CDR3 protein is CASSLGGGQGNTEAFF. As DNA, the CDR3 is TGTGCCAGCAGCCTTGGAGGGGGACAGGGGAACACTGAAGCTTTCTTT.

The chain has TRBV4-3 and TRBJ2-3, with D unclear. CDR1 and CDR2 from the germline V gene are LGHNA and YSLEER. The CDR3 is made up of 16 amino acids. The V end lost 0 bases, the J end lost 4 bases, and 14 bases lay between the germline ends. The CDR3 sequence is CASSQDRVGLPDTQYF. CDR3 nucleotides: TGCGCCAGCAGCCAAGATCGAGTGGGGTTGCCAGATACGCAGTATTTT.

The chain has TRBV6-1 and TRBJ2-2, with 11 bases identical to TRBD2. CDR1 is MNHNS, CDR2 SASEGT, per germline. This CDR3 is 16 amino acids long. The V and J ends lost 4 bases and 4 bases, in that order; junction bases with no gene match: 5. The chain's CDR3 is CASSVLAGGVTGELFF. CDR3 bases: TGTGCCAGCAGTGTCCTAGCGGGAGGAGTCACCGGGGAGCTGTTTTTT.

Comments on this clone: Distinct nucleotide sequences in the sample also encode this CDR3. CDR3 protein: CASSEALRTGKSNTEAFF. CDR3 nucleotide sequence: TGTGCCAGCAGTGAGGCGCTTCGGACAGGGAAGTCGAACACTGAAGCTTTCTTT. The genes are TRBV6-1 and TRBJ1-1; 8 bases agree with TRBD1. J was trimmed by 1 base and V by 3 bases; bases with no gene match: 13. The CDR3 loop spans 18 amino acids. Germline CDR1 MNHNS, CDR2 SASEGT.

This rearrangement joins TRBV14 to TRBJ1-1; tentatively, D is TRBD1 (5 bases). Trimming cost V 0 bases and J 4 bases, with 9 bases left between them. The CDR3 runs 14 residues. Germline loops: CDR1 SGHDN, CDR2 FVKESK. CDR3 sequence (DNA): TGTGCCAGCAGCCAAGATCGGGGGTTCACTGAAGCTTTCTTT. As protein: CASSQDRGFTEAFF.

The chain joins TRBV4-3 to TRBJ1-6; D might be TRBD1 (6 bases). The CDR3 is 18 residues long. V gave up 0 bases and J gave up 9 bases, with 21 bases separating them. Germline-derived CDR1 and CDR2 are LGHNA and YSLEER. CDR3 DNA sequence: TGCGCCAGCAGCCAAGATCTGGATCCGGCATCGGGGGCTTCACCCCTCCACTTT. Translated: CASSQDLDPASGASPLHF.

The chain carries TRBV19 and TRBJ1-5; the D gene is possibly TRBD1 (6 bases). The CDR3 consists of 14 residues. Trimming left V 5 bases short and J 2 bases short, with 10 bases between. Germline V CDR1 and CDR2: LNHDA, SQIVND (reference sequence). The CDR3: CASSAPGGNQPQHF. The CDR3 nucleotides are TGTGCCAGTAGTGCCCCAGGGGGCAATCAGCCCCAGCATTTT. The variable domain in full, with the rest retrieved from reference TRBV19 and TRBJ1-5, is DGGITQSPKYLFRKEGQNVTLSCEQNLNHDAMYWYRQDPGQGLRLIYYSQIVNDFQKGDIAEGYSVSREKKESFPLTVTSAQKNPTAFYLCASSAPGGNQPQHFGDGTRLSIL.

The rearrangement joins TRBV6-1 to TRBJ1-1; no reliable D call. CDR1 and CDR2 (germline): MNHNS, SASEGT. Between the trimmed V and J ends, which lost 3 bases and 4 bases, there was a span of 9 bases. CDR3 length: 13 amino acids. Here the CDR3 reads CASSELPGTEAFF. DNA for the CDR3: TGTGCCAGCAGTGAGTTGCCGGGCACTGAAGCTTTCTTT.

The chain carries TRBV18 and TRBJ2-1; 7 nucleotides agree with TRBD1. CDR1 is KGHSH and CDR2 is LQKENI in the germline V gene. V lost 6 bases and J lost 5; bases outside the gene matches: 4. This CDR3 is built from 13 residues. As DNA, the CDR3 is TGTGCCAGCTCCACAGGGGTCCACAATGAGCAGTTCTTC. Its protein is CASSTGVHNEQFF. Filled out from reference TRBV18 and TRBJ2-1, the complete variable domain reads NAGVMQNPRHLVRRRGQEARLRCSPMKGHSHVYWYRQLPEEGLKFMVYLQKENIIDESGMPKERFSAEFPKEGPSILRIQQVVRGDSAAYFCASSTGVHNEQFFGPGTRLTVL.

DNA of the CDR3: TGTGCCAGCAGCTCGGGACTAGCGGGGAGCTCCTACGAGCAGTACTTC. It encodes CASSSGLAGSSYEQYF. The chain recombines TRBV13 with TRBJ2-7; 13 nucleotides match TRBD2. The CDR3 spans 16 residues. Trimming at V came to 4 bases and at J to 0 bases, leaving 3 bases not matched to a gene. Germline lookup yields CDR1 PRHDT and CDR2 FYEKMQ (reference sequence).

As for this clone: The sample contains more than one DNA sequence encoding this CDR3. This sequence joins TRBV6-5 and TRBJ2-6; D may be TRBD2 (6 bases). The CDR3 spans 16 residues. V was cut by 0 bases and J by 2 bases, with 8 bases left in between. Looked up from germline, CDR1 is MNHEY and CDR2 is SVGAGI. The CDR3 spells CASSYSTGAGANVLTF. The DNA for the CDR3 is TGTGCCAGCAGTTACTCGACGGGGGCTGGGGCCAACGTCCTGACTTTC.

This clone has more than one count but fewer than ten. The chain is built from TRBV4-3 and TRBJ1-5, with unresolved D. The CDR3 has 15 residues. V lost 0 bases and J lost 3, with 9 bases in between. Germline-derived CDR1 and CDR2 are LGHNA and YSLEER. CDR3 coding DNA: TGCGCCAGCAGCCAAGATCTGTCGTACAATCAGCCCCAGCATTTT. Encoded protein: CASSQDLSYNQPQHF.

This chain joins TRBV6-1 and TRBJ1-4, with a possible D match to TRBD1 (6 bases). The CDR3 is made up of 13 amino acids. V was trimmed by 9 bases and J by 7 bases, leaving 15 bases between them. Germline values: CDR1 MNHNS, CDR2 SASEGT. CDR3 sequence (DNA): TGTGCCAGAGGGGGGAGGGTTGGTGAAAAACTGTTTTTT. Its translation is CARGGRVGEKLFF.

V gene TRBV15 combines with J gene TRBJ1-6; D is perhaps TRBD1 (6 bases). CDR3 length: 14 residues. Germline-derived CDR1 and CDR2 are LNHNV and YYDKDF (reference sequence). V was cut by 0 bases and J by 10 bases, with 10 bases left in between. CDR3 region: CATSRDLQGSPLHF. DNA for the CDR3: TGTGCCACCAGCAGAGATTTACAGGGCTCACCCCTCCACTTT.

The CDR3, as DNA: TGTGCCAGCAGTCCTGGACTGAGAGACGGTACGCAGTATTTT. Amino acids: CASSPGLRDGTQYF. The chain couples TRBV6-5 to TRBJ2-3; the D gene is possibly TRBD2 (5 bases). V was cut by 5 bases and J by 8 bases, with 17 bases left in between. The CDR3 runs 14 residues. Germline V gene sequence: CDR1 MNHEY, CDR2 SVGAGI.